Reported below is one TCR beta chain. TCRdb keeps only in-frame clones here, not all; method: immunoSEQ multiplex PCR. The sample shows around 300,000 clones, approximately 86% of them seen only once. Adults between about 18 and 95 years of age took part from 20 to 25 US areas. These data originate in a study of blood T cell repertoires in COVID-19. This TCR was sampled from a woman younger than 35 who had recovered from COVID-19. The sample was PBMCs or T cells enriched from blood (not recorded which).

The CDR3 DNA reads TGTGCCTGGAGCACCCCGGGACAGGGGGCCTACGAGCAGTACTTC. Translation: CAWSTPGQGAYEQYF. V is TRBV30 and J is TRBJ2-7, with TRBD1 identical over 11 bases. CDR3 length equals 15 residues. Germline assignment: CDR1 GTSNPN and CDR2 SVGIG (reference sequence). V trimming: 3 bases; J trimming: 2 bases; junction bases outside the gene matches: 6.